This TCR beta chain came from a study of CD8 T cells in Susac syndrome. The CDR3 is 16 residues long. Trimming took 4 bases from V and 4 from J; bases not matched to a gene: 7. Negative isolation was applied to CD8+ and CD4+ T cells, and FACS enrichment was applied to TEMRA cells. Random hexamers were used to reverse transcribe an amount of about 0.45 to 1 ug RNA. TCRdb ran MiXCR on the immunoSEQ multiplex PCR reads and lists one entry per CDR3 protein. The sample includes around 190,000 distinct CDR3 sequences, over 85% of them seen just once. This sequence was found in a human donor in good health. The chain employs TRBV12-3 or TRBV12-4 and TRBJ2-6, with 7 bases aligning to TRBD1. Sequencing input: CD4+ T cells from PBMCs. CDR3 sequence reads: CASSSTGYGGANVLTF. Here the CDR3 DNA reads TGTGCCAGCAGTTCGACAGGGTATGGGGGGGCCAACGTCCTGACTTTC.